A single sample is the source of the 28 T cell receptor beta chains below, sequenced in a study of T cell responses to AZD1222 COVID-19 vaccine. The repertoire was sequenced with immunoSEQ multiplex PCR; TCRdb's copy has only in-frame clones and lacks some. The table lists 75,000 to 100,000 clones, 85% to 90% of them singletons. This specimen was peripheral blood, taken on day 0 of AZD1222 vaccination. Receptors were obtained from an adult in good health.

In nucleotides, the CDR3 is TGTGCCTGGAGGTGGGGTATAGGTGGCAATCAGCCCCAGCATTTT. It encodes CAWRWGIGGNQPQHF. V and J are TRBV30 and TRBJ1-5; D call uncertain. The germline gives CDR1 GTSNPN, CDR2 SVGIG (reference sequence). V dropped 3 bases and J dropped 2 bases, with 14 bases sitting between them. The CDR3 consists of 15 residues.

This chain connects TRBV28 to TRBJ1-6; TRBD1 might be the D (5 bases). Per germline, CDR1 MDHEN and CDR2 SYDVKM. The V end was cut by 7 bases, the J end by 7 bases, with 17 bases between. The CDR3 has 15 amino acids. CDR3 protein: CASTSTEGLNSPLHF. Written as DNA, the CDR3 is TGTGCCAGCACCTCAACGGAGGGGTTAAATTCACCCCTCCACTTT. Full variable domain (outside the CDR3, taken from reference TRBV28 and TRBJ1-6): DVKVTQSSRYLVKRTGEKVFLECVQDMDHENMFWYRQDPGLGLRLIYFSYDVKMKEKGDIPEGYSVSREKKERFSLILESASTNQTSMYLCASTSTEGLNSPLHFGNGTRLTVT.

The V and J genes are TRBV5-4 and TRBJ1-1; 8 positions match TRBD1. The V gene's germline CDR1 is SGHNT and CDR2 YYREEE (reference sequence). Unmatched junction bases numbered 8, after V lost 4 bases and J lost 6 bases. There are 14 residues in the CDR3. For the CDR3, the DNA is TGTGCCAGCAGCCCGGACAGGGCTTCACCTGAAGCTTTCTTT. Translating it yields CASSPDRASPEAFF.

This clone was recorded once. One junction end does not reproduce the germline sequence, and a read error may be involved. The chain links TRBV28 to TRBJ1-6; possibly TRBD1 for D (5 bases). Germline V gene sequence: CDR1 MDHEN, CDR2 SYDVKM. This CDR3 comprises 13 residues. The DNA of the CDR3 is TGTGCCAGCAGTTTCGCATTTCAGGGTCCCCCCCACTTT. Translated: CASSFAFQGPPHF.

The rearrangement uses TRBV7-7 and TRBJ1-4; a weak D match, TRBD1 (5 bases). CDR1 and CDR2 from the germline V gene are SSHAT and FNYEAQ (reference sequence). This CDR3 spans 15 amino acids. Trimming removed 5 bases at V and 8 bases at J, with 18 bases between. The CDR3 region has the DNA TGTGCCAGCAGCCCCTCGGTGGGGGGGGTGGAAAAACTGTTTTTT. Translated, it gives CASSPSVGGVEKLFF.

This clone was detected only once. The J gene is TRBJ1-5, the V gene TRBV28, with D perhaps matching TRBD1 (5 bases). The CDR3 runs to 15 residues. CDR1 is MDHEN and CDR2 is SYDVKM in the germline V gene. Trimming left V 2 bases short and J 1 base short, with 9 bases between. The CDR3 loop is CASSLERGSNQPQHF. CDR3 nucleotide sequence: TGTGCCAGCAGTTTAGAACGGGGGAGCAATCAGCCCCAGCATTTT.

The chain has TRBV19 and TRBJ1-2; 7 bases fit TRBD1. The V gene end was trimmed by 3 bases and the J gene end by 8 bases; junction bases not matched to a gene: 6. Germline assignment: CDR1 LNHDA and CDR2 SQIVND (reference sequence). The CDR3 has 13 amino acids. The CDR3 DNA reads TGTGCCAGTAGTATGGCGGCAGGGGGAGGCTACACCTTC. This translates into CASSMAAGGGYTF.

The chain couples TRBV10-3 to TRBJ1-5, with 9 bases that match TRBD1. The CDR3 spans 16 residues. With V trimmed by 2 bases and J by 0 bases, 2 bases remained unmatched. Germline CDR1 is ENHRY and CDR2 is SYGVKD. CDR3 nucleotides: TGTGCCATCAGTGAGCGGACAGGGGATAGCAATCAGCCCCAGCATTTT. This encodes CAISERTGDSNQPQHF.

This chain joins TRBV5-8 and TRBJ2-7; possible D gene TRBD2, 6 bases. Germline values: CDR1 SGHTS, CDR2 YDEGEE. The ends were cut back, 6 bases at V and 6 bases at J, with 19 bases in the middle. The CDR3 is 14 amino acids. The chain's CDR3 is CASTRGRSGREQYF. The DNA of the CDR3 is TGTGCCAGCACACGGGGGAGGAGCGGTCGCGAGCAGTACTTC.

The V and J genes are TRBV28 and TRBJ1-4; no clear D gene. The CDR3 consists of 15 residues. The germline gives CDR1 MDHEN, CDR2 SYDVKM. The V end was cut by 2 bases, the J end by 8 bases, with 15 bases between. The CDR3 bases are TGTGCCAGCAGTTTAACCCACAGCCCGGCGGAAAAACTGTTTTTT. Protein: CASSLTHSPAEKLFF.

This chain uses TRBV6-5 with TRBJ1-4; the match to TRBD1 covers 9 bases. With V trimmed by 6 bases and J by 10 bases, 12 bases remained unmatched. Germline CDR1 reads MNHEY; CDR2 reads SVGAGI. The CDR3 runs 15 residues. The CDR3 coding sequence is TGTGCCAGCAGGCCTACAGGGGGCGCGGGGAGAAAACTGTTTTTT. Its translation is CASRPTGGAGRKLFF.

This chain links TRBV11-3 with TRBJ2-1; 8 nucleotides line up with TRBD2. Trimming cost V 0 bases and J 5 bases; bases outside gene matches: 12. Germline CDR1 is SGHNT and CDR2 is YENEEA. The CDR3 spans 18 residues. Here the CDR3 DNA reads TGTGCCAGCAGCTTAGAATCGCCGGCTAGCGGGTGGCACAATGAGCAGTTCTTC. It yields the protein CASSLESPASGWHNEQFF.

This clone appeared a few times. The chain couples TRBV25-1 to TRBJ2-7; unclear D gene. The CDR3 runs 16 residues. Trimming took off 5 bases at V and 4 bases at J, with 21 bases between the two ends. CDR1 MGHDK and CDR2 SYGVNS come from the germline V gene. CDR3 sequence: CASSKTLLGTAYEQYF. The CDR3 DNA reads TGTGCCAGCAGTAAAACACTACTCGGTACCGCATACGAGCAGTACTTC.

CDR3 bases: TGTGCCAGCAGTCTCCCTCCCCAGGGACTAGGAGGAAACACCATATATTTT. Residues: CASSLPPQGLGGNTIYF. The chain is built from TRBV6-6 and TRBJ1-3; maybe TRBD1 (5 bases). Between the trimmed V and J ends, which lost 5 bases and 4 bases, there was a span of 21 bases. Germline V gene data show CDR1 as MNHNY and CDR2 as SVGAGI (reference sequence). This CDR3 has 17 amino acids.

The chain recombines TRBV6-5 with TRBJ1-2, with a possible D match to TRBD1 (5 bases). The CDR3 loop spans 14 amino acids. Germline V lookup: CDR1 MNHEY, CDR2 SVGAGI. Trimming pared 6 bases from V and 9 bases from J, leaving 20 bases between. CDR3 sequence (DNA): TGTGCCAGCAGCAAGACCGCGACCGGGGGACGCTACACCTTC. As protein: CASSKTATGGRYTF.

This rearrangement joins TRBV30 to TRBJ1-3, with 9 bases that match TRBD1. Trimming removed 2 bases from V and 0 bases from J; junction bases left unmatched: 5. Germline CDR1 and CDR2: GTSNPN and SVGIG (reference sequence). This CDR3 is built from 16 residues. CDR3 coding DNA: TGTGCCTGGAGTCTCGGGACAGGGCTCTCTGGAAACACCATATATTTT. The encoded protein is CAWSLGTGLSGNTIYF.

This rearrangement joins TRBV7-6 to TRBJ1-2; D is ambiguous. The CDR3 loop spans 14 amino acids. Trimming stripped 3 bases from V and 7 bases from J, with 15 bases between. The germline gives CDR1 SGHVS, CDR2 FNYEAQ. The CDR3 reads CASSFTPSNGGYTF. Written as DNA, the CDR3 is TGTGCCAGCAGCTTTACCCCCTCAAATGGTGGCTACACCTTC. Filled out from reference TRBV7-6 and TRBJ1-2, the complete variable domain reads GAGVSQSPRYKVTKRGQDVALRCDPISGHVSLYWYRQALGQGPEFLTYFNYEAQQDKSGLPNDRFSAERPEGSISTLTIQRTEQRDSAMYRCASSFTPSNGGYTFGSGTRLTVV.

This sequence joins TRBV15 and TRBJ1-2; the D is unclear. V lost 0 bases and J 8 bases, leaving 13 bases between the germline ends. This CDR3 spans 14 amino acids. In germline, CDR1 is LNHNV, CDR2 YYDKDF (reference sequence). CDR3 loop: CATSRDFTGGGYTF. The CDR3 DNA reads TGTGCCACCAGCAGAGATTTTACGGGAGGGGGCTACACCTTC. Supplemented by reference TRBV15 and TRBJ1-2, the full variable domain reads DAMVIQNPRYQVTQFGKPVTLSCSQTLNHNVMYWYQQKSSQAPKLLFHYYDKDFNNEADTPDNFQSRRPNTSFCFLDIRSPGLGDTAMYLCATSRDFTGGGYTFGSGTRLTVV.

This clone was seen a handful of times. The chain employs TRBV5-1 and TRBJ2-1, with D perhaps TRBD2 (5 bases). Germline assignment: CDR1 SGHRS and CDR2 YFSETQ. The CDR3 loop spans 15 amino acids. Trimming left V 2 bases short and J 3 bases short, with 12 bases between. In DNA form, the CDR3 reads TGCGCCAGCAGCTTAACCCGGGAATTCTACAATGAGCAGTTCTTC. It encodes CASSLTREFYNEQFF.

This chain uses TRBV28 with TRBJ2-5, with 11 bases lining up with TRBD2. J lost 2 bases, V lost 2 bases, and 1 base had no gene match. The V gene's germline CDR1 is MDHEN and CDR2 SYDVKM. CDR3 length: 15 amino acids. The CDR3: CASSLIAGGQETQYF. In DNA, the CDR3 is TGTGCCAGCAGTTTAATAGCGGGAGGGCAAGAGACCCAGTACTTC.

The gene calls are TRBV18 and TRBJ1-2, with TRBD1 matching over 10 bases. The CDR3 is 15 amino acids. V lost 6 bases to trimming and J lost 3 bases; unmatched junction nucleotides: 7. Germline values: CDR1 KGHSH, CDR2 LQKENI. The CDR3 sequence: CASSQTGGADYGYTF. Written as DNA, the CDR3 is TGTGCCAGCTCTCAGACAGGGGGCGCGGACTATGGCTACACCTTC.

J is TRBJ2-3 and V is TRBV9, with a tentative D call TRBD2 (5 bases). With 2 bases removed from V and 4 bases from J, the gap between germline ends came to 14 bases. CDR1 is SGDLS and CDR2 is YYNGEE in the germline V gene. The CDR3 has 15 amino acids. CDR3 bases: TGTGCCAGCAGCGTCGGAGCGGCCGGCGCAGATACGCAGTATTTT. Its translation: CASSVGAAGADTQYF.

The chain combines TRBV7-9 with TRBJ1-1; possibly TRBD1 for D (5 bases). V was pared by 4 bases and J by 4 bases, with 16 bases between. This CDR3 region has 15 residues. CDR1 is SEHNR and CDR2 is FQNEAQ in the germline V gene (reference sequence). The CDR3 loop reads CASSSGLTWGTEAFF. CDR3 coding DNA: TGTGCCAGCAGCTCGGGACTTACCTGGGGCACTGAAGCTTTCTTT.

The chain recombines TRBV4-3 with TRBJ1-4, with a possible D match to TRBD1 (5 bases). This CDR3 spans 17 amino acids. Trimming removed 4 bases from V and 5 bases from J, with 20 bases in between. Per the germline V gene, CDR1 is LGHNA and CDR2 is YSLEER. CDR3 coding DNA: TGCGCCAGCAGCCTGTCATGGTTGGGAGGGGTGAATGAAAAACTGTTTTTT. Amino acids: CASSLSWLGGVNEKLFF.

This chain uses TRBV5-6 with TRBJ2-7; the D gene could be TRBD1 or TRBD2 (6 bases each). CDR3 length: 18 residues. Germline CDR1 reads SGHDT; CDR2 reads YYEEEE. V lost 2 bases to trimming and J lost 4 bases, with 25 bases between them. The CDR3: CASSFWVQGISSGYEQYF. Here the CDR3 DNA reads TGTGCCAGCAGCTTCTGGGTGCAGGGGATATCGAGCGGGTACGAGCAGTACTTC.

This sequence joins TRBV4-3 and TRBJ1-2; D gene uncertain. Per germline, CDR1 LGHNA and CDR2 YSLEER. With 1 base removed from V and 5 bases from J, the gap between germline ends came to 8 bases. The CDR3 is made up of 13 amino acids. CDR3 nucleotide sequence: TGCGCCAGCAGCCAAGGGGCGGATTATGGCTACACCTTC. As protein: CASSQGADYGYTF.

This clone has just one count. The chain joins TRBV7-2 to TRBJ2-1; D not certain. CDR1 is SGHTA, CDR2 FQGNSA, per germline. Trimming removed 0 bases from V and 4 bases from J, with 7 bases in between. The CDR3 has 14 amino acids. CDR3 region: CASSLAVAYNEQFF. The CDR3 coding sequence is TGTGCCAGCAGCTTAGCGGTTGCGTACAATGAGCAGTTCTTC.

The count of this clone is one. The chain carries TRBV24-1 and TRBJ1-4; D is unresolved. The CDR3 is 14 amino acids. Trimming removed 11 bases from V and 3 bases from J, with 15 bases in between. Looked up from germline, CDR1 is KGHDR and CDR2 is SFDVKD. The DNA of the CDR3 is TGTGCCAGTCAAAAAACCGGGTCTAATGAAAAACTGTTTTTT. Translating gives CASQKTGSNEKLFF.